The rows below give T cell receptor beta chains drawn from one sample of a study of regulatory T cells in long-lasting Graves disease. Each CDR3 protein is one row after TCRdb ran MiXCR on the multiplex PCR reads. The data contain 390,000 or so distinct CDR3 sequences, 10% to 15% of them singletons. Separately, the same data were catalogued under a study of T cells in Graves' hyperthyroidism and ophthalmopathy.

The material was peripheral blood mononuclear cells (PBMCs), obtained at new diagnosis, from a patient treated with antithyroid drugs. Receptors were obtained from a woman aged 18-29 years with Graves disease. Both conserved end residues are part of each CDR3. A D gene is named only where the DNA matches it firmly. The size field is filled for only some rows; it gives once, few, many or a size class.

d_gene	len	v_gene	abundance	j_gene	CDR3nt	CDR3aa
NA	13	TRBV5-4	many	TRBJ1-1	TGTGCCAGCAGCTTGGAGAGATACGAGAAGACTTTCTTT	CASSLERYEKTFF
NA	13	TRBV28	many	TRBJ2-5	TGTGCCAGCACCCGTAGCCTCCAAGGAACCCAGTACTTC	CASTRSLQGTQYF
TRBD1	15	TRBV2	many	TRBJ2-1	TGTGCCACCCCCAATCAAGGACAGGGGATCGATGAGCAGTTCTTC	CATPNQGQGIDEQFF
TRBD2	15	TRBV6-1	NA	TRBJ2-1	TGTGCCAGCAGTTTGGGACTAGCGGGTTTAAATGAGCAGTTCTTC	CASSLGLAGLNEQFF
TRBD1	18	TRBV4-1	few	TRBJ1-2	TGCGCCAGCAGCCAAGATATCCCGCAACAGGGGGCGGCCTATGGCTACACCTTC	CASSQDIPQQGAAYGYTF
NA	12	TRBV28	many	TRBJ2-3	TGTGCCAGAATTAAGGGCACAGATACGCAGTATTTT	CARIKGTDTQYF
TRBD2	15	TRBV20-1	many	TRBJ2-3	TGCAGTGCTAGCGCTAGCGGGACCGCCGCAGATACGCAGTATTTT	CSASASGTAADTQYF
NA	14	TRBV20-1	many	TRBJ1-1	TGCAGTGCAAGAGAAGACCCGGGTCTCGCTGAAGCTTTCTTT	CSAREDPGLAEAFF
TRBD1	15	TRBV19	NA	TRBJ1-2	TGTGCCAGTAGTATCGCGGCAGGGGGCGAGTATGGCTACACCTTC	CASSIAAGGEYGYTF
TRBD1	18	TRBV3-1	many	TRBJ1-1	TGTGCCAGCAGCCAGATGGGCTTCCGGGACAGTGCGAACACTGAAGCTTTCTTT	CASSQMGFRDSANTEAFF
NA	14	TRBV10-3	NA	TRBJ2-7	TGTGCCATCAGTGAGTCGGGGACGGACTACGAGCAGTACTTC	CAISESGTDYEQYF
NA	15	TRBV6-1	many	TRBJ1-2	TGTGCCAGCAGGCACCAGACAGGAACGATTTTTGGCTACACCTTC	CASRHQTGTIFGYTF
NA	16	TRBV28	many	TRBJ1-5	TGTGCCAGCAGTTTCGTGGGATCGGGGAGCAATCAGCCCCAGCATTTT	CASSFVGSGSNQPQHF
NA	11	TRBV20-1	NA	TRBJ1-2	TGCAGTGCTAGGACAGGCTATGGCTACACCTTC	CSARTGYGYTF
TRBD1	14	TRBV6-1	many	TRBJ2-7	TGTGCCAGCATCCGGGACAGGGGGTCCCACGAGCAGTACTTC	CASIRDRGSHEQYF
NA	16	TRBV5-4	many	TRBJ2-3	TGTGCCAGCAGCCCGGGAGGGACAGTAACCACAGATACGCAGTATTTT	CASSPGGTVTTDTQYF
NA	15	TRBV28	many	TRBJ1-6	TGTGCCAGCAGTTTAGTGGGTTCTAGCAATTCACCCCTCCACTTT	CASSLVGSSNSPLHF
TRBD2	16	TRBV11-3	many	TRBJ2-1	TGTGCCAGCAGCTTAGAGGGGTCTAGCGGGTACAATGAGCAGTTCTTC	CASSLEGSSGYNEQFF
NA	16	TRBV18	NA	TRBJ1-2	TGTGCCAGCTCAGACCGACGGTCCAGCGGCCCTTTCGGCTACACCTTC	CASSDRRSSGPFGYTF
NA	13	TRBV20-1	many	TRBJ2-2	TGCAGTGCTCGACCGAAAGACACCGGGGAGCTGTTTTTT	CSARPKDTGELFF
TRBD2	18	TRBV6-5	many	TRBJ2-1	TGTGCCAGCAGTTACAGTAGCGGGGGCTCCAGCTCCTACAATGAGCAGTTCTTC	CASSYSSGGSSSYNEQFF
NA	14	TRBV7-2	NA	TRBJ2-2	TGTGCCAGCAGCGCCCGGGACCTTTTTGGGGAGCTGTTTTTT	CASSARDLFGELFF
NA	13	TRBV4-3	many	TRBJ2-3	TGCGCCAGCAGCCCCCCTAACACAGATACGCAGTATTTT	CASSPPNTDTQYF